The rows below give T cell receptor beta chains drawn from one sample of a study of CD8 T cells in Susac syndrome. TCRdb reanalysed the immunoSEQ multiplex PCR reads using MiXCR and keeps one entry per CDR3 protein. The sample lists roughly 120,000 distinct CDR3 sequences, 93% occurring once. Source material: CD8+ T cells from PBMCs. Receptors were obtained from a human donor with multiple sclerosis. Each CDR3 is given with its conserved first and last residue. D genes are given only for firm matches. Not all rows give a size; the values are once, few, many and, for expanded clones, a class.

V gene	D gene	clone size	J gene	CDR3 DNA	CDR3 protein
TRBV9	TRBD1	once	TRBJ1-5	TGTGCCAGCAGCGTAGGCGGGACAGAAAATCAGCCCCAGCATTTT	CASSVGGTENQPQHF
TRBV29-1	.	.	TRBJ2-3	TGCAGCGTTGAAGGCTTGAGAGGATCTAGCACAGATACGCAGTATTTT	CSVEGLRGSSTDTQYF
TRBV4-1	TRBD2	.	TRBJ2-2	TGCGCCAGCAGCCAAGACCCCAGCGGGGGGGCCAGAACCGGGGAGCTGTTTTTT	CASSQDPSGGARTGELFF
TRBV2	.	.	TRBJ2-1	TGTGCCAGCAGTGAAACTCGAGGCGACTACAATGAGCAGTTCTTC	CASSETRGDYNEQFF
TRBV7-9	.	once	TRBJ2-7	TGTGCCAGCAGCGGCACGGGGCAGTCCTACGAGCAGTACTTC	CASSGTGQSYEQYF
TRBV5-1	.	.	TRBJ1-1	TGCGCCAGCAGCTTGGAGGACACTGAAGCTTTCTTT	CASSLEDTEAFF
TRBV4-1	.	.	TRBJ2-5	TGCGCCAGCAGCCAAGCTCGAATCCGGGAGACCCAGTACTTC	CASSQARIRETQYF
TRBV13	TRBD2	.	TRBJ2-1	TGTGCCAGCAGCTTAGTTCTAGCGGGTACATATGAGCAGTTCTTC	CASSLVLAGTYEQFF
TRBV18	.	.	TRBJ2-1	TGTGCCAGCTCACCTCGGGCTAGCCGTTACAATGAGCAGTTCTTC	CASSPRASRYNEQFF
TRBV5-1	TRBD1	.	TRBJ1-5	TGCGCCAGCAGCTTGGGGGGACAGGTCAATCAGCCCCAGCATTTT	CASSLGGQVNQPQHF
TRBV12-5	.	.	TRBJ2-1	TGTGCTAGTGCCCTTTCTCGGGCCCTATACAATGAGCAGTTCTTC	CASALSRALYNEQFF
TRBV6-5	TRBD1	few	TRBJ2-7	TGTGCCAGCAGTTCCGGACAGGGTTACGAGCAGTACTTC	CASSSGQGYEQYF
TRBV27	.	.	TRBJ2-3	TGTGCCAGCAGTTTATCGACGGGTATTGGTACGCAGTATTTT	CASSLSTGIGTQYF
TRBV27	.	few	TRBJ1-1	TGTGCCAGCAGTTTAGGGACGATGAGTGAAGCTTTCTTT	CASSLGTMSEAFF
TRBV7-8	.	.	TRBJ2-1	TGTGCCAGCAGCTTATGGGGTCTGGCTGGTGAGCAGTTCTTC	CASSLWGLAGEQFF
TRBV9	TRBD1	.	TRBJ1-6	TGTGCCAGCAGCGCCACCGGGACAGTCAATTCACCCCTCCACTTT	CASSATGTVNSPLHF
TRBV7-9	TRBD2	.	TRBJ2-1	TGTGCCAGCAGCCCTGGGACTAGCTTGCATGAGCAGTTCTTC	CASSPGTSLHEQFF
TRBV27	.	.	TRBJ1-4	TGTGCCAGCAGTTTATATTCGACCGACAGGCGACTTAATGAAAAACTGTTTTTT	CASSLYSTDRRLNEKLFF
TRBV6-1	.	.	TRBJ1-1	TGTGCCAGCAGTGAACGCCAGGGCATGAACACTGAAGCTTTCTTT	CASSERQGMNTEAFF
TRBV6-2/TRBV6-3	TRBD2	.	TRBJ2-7	TGTGCCAGCAGTCCCGGGACTAGCGGATCAATGGAGCAGTACTTC	CASSPGTSGSMEQYF
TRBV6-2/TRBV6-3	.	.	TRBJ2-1	TGTGCCAGCAGTTTTGTTCCGGAGGAAGATGAGCAGTTCTTC	CASSFVPEEDEQFF
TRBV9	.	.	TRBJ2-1	TGTGCCAGCAGCGTAGAGGGCGATGAGCAGTTCTTC	CASSVEGDEQFF
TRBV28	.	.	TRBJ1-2	TGTGCCAGCAGTTTATCCTCCGGGGTTCTCTATGGCTACACCTTC	CASSLSSGVLYGYTF
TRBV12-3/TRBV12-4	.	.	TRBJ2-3	TGTGCCAGCAGTTTAGGACAGGGACTCACAGATACGCAGTATTTT	CASSLGQGLTDTQYF
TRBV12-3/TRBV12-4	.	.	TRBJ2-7	TGTGCCAGCAGTTTATACGGCGGGGGCCTATACGAGCAGTACTTC	CASSLYGGGLYEQYF
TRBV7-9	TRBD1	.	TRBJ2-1	TGTGCCAGCAGTAAGACAGGGGACAATGAGCAGTTCTTC	CASSKTGDNEQFF
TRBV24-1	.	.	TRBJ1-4	TGTGCCACCAGTGGGGGGTCCGAGGAACTGTTTTTT	CATSGGSEELFF
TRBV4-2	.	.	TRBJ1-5	TGTGCCAGCAGCCAATCAGATACCGGTGGCAATCAGCCCCAGCATTTT	CASSQSDTGGNQPQHF
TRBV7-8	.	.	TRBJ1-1	TGTGCCAGCAGTTCTACAGGGTCTATGGTGGAAGCTTTCTTT	CASSSTGSMVEAFF
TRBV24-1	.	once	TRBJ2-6	TGTGCCACCAGTGATTTCTACTCTGGGGCCAACGTCCTGACTTTC	CATSDFYSGANVLTF
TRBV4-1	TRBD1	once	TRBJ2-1	TGCGCCAGCAGTTGGGACAGGGGCTATGAGCAGTTCTTC	CASSWDRGYEQFF
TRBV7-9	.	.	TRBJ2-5	TGTGCCAGCAGCTTAGCACCGGAGACCCAGTACTTC	CASSLAPETQYF
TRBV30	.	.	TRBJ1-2	TGTGCCTGGAGTGTAGGCCCGGCTGGCTACACCTTC	CAWSVGPAGYTF